This T cell receptor beta chain was recovered during a study of PD-L1 blockade in urothelial cancer. Unmatched junction bases numbered 10, after V lost 6 bases and J lost 3 bases. In germline, CDR1 is MGHDK, CDR2 SYGVNS. The CDR3 totals 15 residues. The time point is: peripheral blood 6 weeks after treatment start. Produced via immunoSEQ multiplex PCR; TCRdb's table is partial and in-frame only. The table lists roughly 76,000 clones, 75% to 95% of them singletons. The sequencing here drew on PBMCs, taken around atezolizumab (anti-PD-L1) treatment. This clonotype was sampled from a woman of 80 years or more with urothelial cancer. V is TRBV25-1 and J is TRBJ1-2, with TRBD1 identical over 7 bases. CDR3 region: CASRETGTADYGYTF. DNA for the CDR3: TGTGCCAGCAGGGAAACCGGGACAGCGGACTATGGCTACACCTTC.